This paragraph covers one T cell receptor (beta chain) sequence. The antigen remains unidentified. The CDR3 has 14 residues. Germline V lookup: CDR1 MNHEY, CDR2 SVGAGI. Libraries used 5'RACE template switching adding universal primer site and UMIs. TCRdb re-called the 5' RACE reads and catalogs CDR3 proteins one per entry, DNA excluded. This table holds 200,000 to 300,000 distinct CDR3 sequences. This entry belongs to a study of T cells expressing NK-cell markers. In the study overall: TCR beta repertoires came from sorted CD3+CD56+NKG2C+, CD3+CD56+NKG2C- and CD3+CD56-NKG2C+ T cells. Findings and caveats of the study: It was still unclear whether expanded NKG2C+ T cell clones were HCMV specific.

This sequence originates from a young man in good health. The chain carries TRBV6-5 and TRBJ2-7. Sequenced input: blood T cells: a sorted CD56 or NKG2C T cell subset, CD4+ or CD8+ T cells, or bulk PBMC T cells (not recorded which). The CDR3 loop reads CASSYPGVSYEQYF.